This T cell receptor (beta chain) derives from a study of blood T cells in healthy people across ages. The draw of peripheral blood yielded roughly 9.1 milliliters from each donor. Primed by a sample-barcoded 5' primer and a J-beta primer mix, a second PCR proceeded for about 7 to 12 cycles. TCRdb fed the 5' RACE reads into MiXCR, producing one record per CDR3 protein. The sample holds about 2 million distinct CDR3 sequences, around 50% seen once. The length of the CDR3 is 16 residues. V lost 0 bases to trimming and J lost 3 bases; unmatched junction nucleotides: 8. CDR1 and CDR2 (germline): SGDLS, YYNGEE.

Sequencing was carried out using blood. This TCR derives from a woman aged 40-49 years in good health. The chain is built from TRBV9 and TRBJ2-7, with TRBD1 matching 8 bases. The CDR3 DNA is TGTGCCAGCAGCGTAGGCCACAGGGGGTCTAGCTACGAGCAGTACTTC. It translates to CASSVGHRGSSYEQYF.